A single T cell receptor beta chain is shown here with its context. The antigen is unknown. The data were obtained in a study of tumor-infiltrating lymphocytes in primary liver carcinoma. Study background: Patients, male and female, were 30 to 69 years old. Samples yielded about 3.65 to 8 million productive TCRbeta reads, similar across tissue types.

Starting material for RNA and DNA co-extraction consisted of roughly 17-31 mg of unsorted bulk tissue. Five separate regions of each tumor underwent sampling. Whole-study results and caveats: The study found only about 7.5-25% of top clones in all five tumor regions.

From approximately 0.5 ug of total RNA, TCR beta-specific cDNA was reverse-transcribed using a constant-region primer. Construction of TCR beta libraries relied on three successive nested multiplex PCR rounds employing slightly modified ARM-PCR. PCR rounds one and two used TRBV1-TRBV30 forward primers with a C-beta reverse primer for around 10 cycles each. TCRdb fed the multiplex PCR reads into MiXCR, producing one record per CDR3 protein. Of approximately 120,000 distinct CDR3 sequences in the sample, around 64% were seen once. The CDR3 is made up of 14 amino acids. The germline V gene has CDR1 SGHAT and CDR2 FQNNGV.

Sequencing was carried out using liver tumor tissue from sampling region 3. Subset reported: tumor region T3, left-lateral pole. The chain uses TRBV11-2 and TRBJ2-5; 7 bases are shared with TRBD2. The receptor was isolated from a woman aged 60-70 years with primary liver carcinoma and hepatitis B virus infection. The CDR3 DNA follows: TGTGACAGTAGCTGGAGACGGGGGGAAGGGACCCAGTACTTC. It codes for CDSSWRRGEGTQYF. Complete variable domain (other parts from reference TRBV11-2 and TRBJ2-5): EAGVAQSPRYKIIEKRQSVAFWCNPISGHATLYWYQQILGQGPKLLIQFQNNGVVDDSQLPKDRFSAERLKGVDSTLKIQPAKLEDSAVYLCDSSWRRGEGTQYFGPGTRLLVL.